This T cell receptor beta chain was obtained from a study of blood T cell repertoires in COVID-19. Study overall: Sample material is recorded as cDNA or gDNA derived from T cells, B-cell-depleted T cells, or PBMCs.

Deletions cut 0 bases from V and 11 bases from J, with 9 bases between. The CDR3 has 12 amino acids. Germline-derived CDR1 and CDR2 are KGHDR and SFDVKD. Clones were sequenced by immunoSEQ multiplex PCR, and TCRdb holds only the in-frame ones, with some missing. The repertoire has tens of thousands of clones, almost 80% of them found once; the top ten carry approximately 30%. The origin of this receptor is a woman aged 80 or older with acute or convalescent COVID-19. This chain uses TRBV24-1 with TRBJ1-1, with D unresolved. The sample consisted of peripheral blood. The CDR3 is CATSDLTGEAFF. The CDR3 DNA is TGTGCCACCAGTGATTTGACTGGGGAGGCTTTCTTT.